One sample yielded the 28 T cell receptor beta chains listed below, sequenced in a study of cytomegalovirus exposure and HLA in healthy donors. The study ran its PCR with 60 Vbeta and 13 Jbeta primers. Data came from immunoSEQ multiplex PCR; TCRdb stores just in-frame clones and leaves some out. There are about 190,000 clones in the sample; 81% occur only once, and 3.8% lies in the top ten. The sequenced sample consisted of PBMCs. All receptors derive from a man aged 50 to 59 in good health and CMV-seronegative.

The rearrangement uses TRBV15 and TRBJ2-4, with D perhaps matching TRBD2 (6 bases). Germline CDR1 and CDR2: LNHNV and YYDKDF (reference sequence). The ends were cut back, 3 bases at V and 2 bases at J, with 14 bases in the middle. The CDR3 loop spans 16 amino acids. The CDR3 DNA reads as TGTGCCACCAGCAGGGGCTTGGAGGGGACCAAAAACATTCAGTACTTC. As protein: CATSRGLEGTKNIQYF.

The chain couples TRBV7-2 to TRBJ2-5, with 14 bases lining up with TRBD2. CDR1 and CDR2 (germline): SGHTA, FQGNSA. The trim removed 8 bases at V and 2 bases at J, leaving 10 bases unmatched. CDR3 length: 17 amino acids. The CDR3 coding sequence is TGTGCCAGCGGAACCGGGACTAGCGGGGGAGGACAAGAGACCCAGTACTTC. Its protein product is CASGTGTSGGGQETQYF.

This chain links TRBV15 with TRBJ1-1; D gene ambiguous. The CDR3 length is 15 residues. The V gene's germline CDR1 is LNHNV and CDR2 YYDKDF (reference sequence). The V gene lost 1 base and the J gene lost 4 bases, with 13 bases spanning the gap. CDR3 in DNA: TGTGCCACCAGCAGAGGTATGGGGAGCGGCACTGAAGCTTTCTTT. Translating it yields CATSRGMGSGTEAFF.

The rearrangement links TRBV19 to TRBJ2-7; D is undetermined. Trimming cost V 2 bases and J 2 bases, with 10 bases left between them. The germline CDR1 and CDR2 sequences are LNHDA and SQIVND (reference sequence). The CDR3 totals 14 residues. The CDR3 region is CASSITGGTYEQYF. In nucleotides, the CDR3 is TGTGCCAGTAGTATAACGGGTGGTACCTACGAGCAGTACTTC.

CDR3 region: CASRIDSQINQPQHF. The CDR3 DNA sequence: TGTGCCAGCAGAATAGACAGCCAAATCAATCAGCCCCAGCATTTT. The V and J genes are TRBV6-5 and TRBJ1-5; tentatively, D is TRBD1 (5 bases). The CDR3 consists of 15 residues. CDR1 is MNHEY and CDR2 is SVGAGI in the germline V gene. V lost 6 bases and J 3 bases, leaving 15 bases between the germline ends.

This clone is a singleton in its sample. The rearrangement uses TRBV29-1 and TRBJ2-3, with D perhaps matching TRBD2 (5 bases). There are 15 residues in the CDR3. V gave up 7 bases and J gave up 2 bases, with 19 bases separating them. In germline, CDR1 is SQVTM, CDR2 ANQGSEA. The CDR3: CSGSVGLLNTDTQYF. The CDR3 DNA reads as TGCAGCGGCTCGGTTGGACTTCTGAACACAGATACGCAGTATTTT.

The J gene is TRBJ2-4, the V gene TRBV9; 10 nucleotides match TRBD1. The CDR3 runs 13 residues. Trimming cost V 4 bases and J 8 bases; bases outside gene matches: 3. CDR1 and CDR2 from the germline V gene are SGDLS and YYNGEE. CDR3 DNA sequence: TGTGCCAGCAGCCTCGGACAGGGGGACATTCAGTACTTC. Its translation: CASSLGQGDIQYF.

The chain couples TRBV18 to TRBJ2-7; D remains ambiguous. This CDR3 spans 13 amino acids. CDR1 and CDR2 (germline): KGHSH, LQKENI. Trimming stripped 2 bases from V and 0 bases from J, with 5 bases between. CDR3 loop: CASSPEYSYEQYF. The CDR3 DNA follows: TGTGCCAGCTCACCAGAGTACTCCTACGAGCAGTACTTC.

The V call is TRBV7-3, the J call TRBJ2-3; tentative D call: TRBD1 (5 bases). The CDR3 has 21 amino acids. V was pared by 0 bases and J by 0 bases, with 25 bases between. Germline CDR1 is SGHTA and CDR2 is FQGTGA. In DNA form, the CDR3 reads TGTGCCAGCAGCTTAACATCCCCAGGGTATTTTTCCGCCGATAGCACAGATACGCAGTATTTT. It is translated as CASSLTSPGYFSADSTDTQYF.

Concerning this clone itself: Different DNA sequences within this sample yield the same CDR3. This chain links TRBV27 with TRBJ1-2, with 8 bases fitting TRBD1. This CDR3 comprises 14 residues. CDR1 MNHEY and CDR2 SMNVEV come from the germline V gene (reference sequence). Trimming removed 5 bases from V and 8 bases from J; junction bases left unmatched: 10. CDR3 DNA sequence: TGTGCCAGCAGTCTGGCAGGGGGCGCGCGAGGCTACACCTTC. Its translation: CASSLAGGARGYTF.

The chain links TRBV10-3 to TRBJ1-2; 10 bases align to TRBD1. V was clipped by 11 bases and J by 5 bases; unmatched bases: 8. CDR1 is ENHRY, CDR2 SYGVKD, per germline. This CDR3 contains 13 residues. The CDR3 is CASGQGTLYGYTF. As DNA, the CDR3 is TGTGCCTCGGGACAGGGGACTTTATATGGCTACACCTTC.

The chain carries TRBV2 and TRBJ1-5; tentative D call: TRBD1 (5 bases). CDR1 is SNHLY and CDR2 is FYNNEI in the germline V gene. This CDR3 comprises 15 residues. V was pared by 0 bases and J by 3 bases, with 9 bases between. The CDR3, as DNA: TGTGCCAGCAGTGAAGCGCGGGGGTTCAATCAGCCCCAGCATTTT. It encodes CASSEARGFNQPQHF.

This sequence joins TRBV7-9 and TRBJ1-1; 9 nucleotides agree with TRBD1. The CDR3 spans 14 residues. Germline CDR1 and CDR2: SEHNR and FQNEAQ (reference sequence). After removal of 5 bases from V and 3 bases from J, the junction contained 4 bases not matched to a gene. For the CDR3, the DNA is TGTGCCAGCAGCCGACAGGGGGAGGACACTGAAGCTTTCTTT. This translates into CASSRQGEDTEAFF.

This chain uses TRBV11-3 with TRBJ2-4; 11 bases fit TRBD2. V lost 5 bases, J lost 0 bases, and 6 bases stayed unmatched. Germline V lookup: CDR1 SGHNT, CDR2 YENEEA. This CDR3 has 17 residues. CDR3 protein: CASSKTSGDEAKNIQYF. CDR3 DNA: TGTGCCAGCAGCAAGACTAGCGGGGATGAAGCCAAAAACATTCAGTACTTC.

This clone was recorded only once. The gene calls are TRBV12-5 and TRBJ2-7; TRBD1 matches 8 bases. The junction had 11 bases not matched to a gene; V was cut back by 5 bases and J by 5 bases. Germline-derived CDR1 and CDR2 are LGHNT and FRNRAP. The CDR3 sequence is 15 residues long. The CDR3 DNA reads TGTGCTAGTGGTGCGGTAAAAGACAGGGGCCACGAGCAGTACTTC. Amino acid sequence: CASGAVKDRGHEQYF.

This rearrangement joins TRBV19 to TRBJ2-2; D remains unclear. V was pared by 6 bases and J by 3 bases, with 11 bases between. The germline V gene has CDR1 LNHDA and CDR2 SQIVND (reference sequence). This CDR3 has 14 amino acids. In nucleotides, the CDR3 is TGTGCCAGTAGGGCAATTGTCCACACCGGGGAGCTGTTTTTT. This encodes CASRAIVHTGELFF.

The V call is TRBV9, the J call TRBJ2-2; 9 bases map to TRBD1. Germline-derived CDR1 and CDR2 are SGDLS and YYNGEE. After removal of 4 bases from V and 6 bases from J, the junction contained 10 bases not matched to a gene. The CDR3 contains 16 residues. The CDR3 DNA sequence: TGTGCCAGCAGCACCGGGGGACAGGGTCGCCCCGGGGAGCTGTTTTTT. This codes for CASSTGGQGRPGELFF.

The V and J genes are TRBV10-3 and TRBJ2-5; tentatively, D is TRBD2 (5 bases). The CDR3 sequence is 15 residues long. Germline V gene data show CDR1 as ENHRY and CDR2 as SYGVKD. The V and J ends lost 3 bases and 6 bases respectively, with 17 bases between them. CDR3 DNA: TGTGCCATCAGTGACTCGAGGGCTAGGACCCAGACCCAGTACTTC. This codes for CAISDSRARTQTQYF.

V and J are TRBV5-6 and TRBJ1-5; the D gene is possibly TRBD1 (6 bases). V was clipped by 4 bases and J by 7 bases, with 18 bases between them. Germline CDR1 is SGHDT and CDR2 is YYEEEE. The CDR3 has 15 amino acids. In nucleotides, the CDR3 is TGTGCCAGCAGCAGCGGGGACACCCGGAAACAGCCCCAGCATTTT. This sequence encodes CASSSGDTRKQPQHF.

The chain employs TRBV9 and TRBJ2-1; 11 positions agree with TRBD1. Looked up from germline, CDR1 is SGDLS and CDR2 is YYNGEE. CDR3 length: 17 residues. V trimming: 5 bases; J trimming: 4 bases; junction bases outside the gene matches: 11. The CDR3: CASSPWTGGAIYNEQFF. As DNA, the CDR3 is TGTGCCAGCAGTCCATGGACAGGGGGCGCAATTTACAATGAGCAGTTCTTC.

The chain is built from TRBV7-7 and TRBJ2-2, with a possible D match to TRBD1 (6 bases). Trimming left V 5 bases short and J 1 base short, with 8 bases between. Looked up from germline, CDR1 is SSHAT and CDR2 is FNYEAQ (reference sequence). The CDR3 length is 14 residues. In DNA form, the CDR3 reads TGTGCCAGCAGCGCAGGGGAGAACACCGGGGAGCTGTTTTTT. This codes for CASSAGENTGELFF.

This chain uses TRBV7-9 with TRBJ1-1; D might be TRBD1 (5 bases). The CDR3 has 13 amino acids. Germline V gene sequence: CDR1 SEHNR, CDR2 FQNEAQ (reference sequence). V was trimmed by 5 bases and J by 1 base, leaving 8 bases between them. DNA of the CDR3: TGTGCCAGCAGCGGGACTACGAACACTGAAGCTTTCTTT. This codes for CASSGTTNTEAFF.

This clone was seen just once. This rearrangement joins TRBV7-9 to TRBJ1-5; D perhaps matches TRBD1 (5 bases). The V gene lost 3 bases and the J gene lost 2 bases, with 8 bases spanning the gap. Germline V gene lookup returns CDR1 SEHNR and CDR2 FQNEAQ (reference sequence). This CDR3 is 14 amino acids long. The CDR3 bases are TGTGCCAGCAGCTTTAAAGGGGGCAATCAGCCCCAGCATTTT. It translates to CASSFKGGNQPQHF.

The rearrangement links TRBV7-2 to TRBJ2-3; 11 bases align to TRBD2. V shed 5 bases and J 0 bases; nucleotides not matched to a gene: 10. Looked up from germline, CDR1 is SGHTA and CDR2 is FQGNSA. The CDR3 spans 18 residues. The CDR3 reads CASSIRTSGRSSTDTQYF. CDR3 nucleotide sequence: TGTGCCAGCAGCATCCGGACTAGCGGGCGCTCTAGCACAGATACGCAGTATTTT.

The rearrangement uses TRBV7-9 and TRBJ1-6, with D perhaps matching TRBD1 (6 bases). Germline V gene data show CDR1 as SEHNR and CDR2 as FQNEAQ (reference sequence). This CDR3 is built from 16 residues. V was pared by 5 bases and J by 9 bases, with 20 bases between. CDR3 nucleotide sequence: TGTGCCAGCAGCCCGCAAGGGGGATCGAGCGGTTCACCCCTCCACTTT. Protein product: CASSPQGGSSGSPLHF.

The chain couples TRBV13 to TRBJ2-5, with 8 bases lining up with TRBD1. V lost 2 bases to trimming and J lost 4 bases; unmatched junction nucleotides: 6. CDR3 length: 15 amino acids. Germline V gene lookup returns CDR1 PRHDT and CDR2 FYEKMQ (reference sequence). CDR3 in amino acids: CASSLWSGGRETQYF. In nucleotides, the CDR3 is TGTGCCAGCAGCTTATGGTCAGGGGGCAGAGAGACCCAGTACTTC.

This clone has just one count. This chain connects TRBV14 to TRBJ2-7, with 11 bases fitting TRBD1. After removal of 3 bases from V and 6 bases from J, the junction contained 4 bases not matched to a gene. Germline V gene lookup returns CDR1 SGHDN and CDR2 FVKESK. CDR3 length: 14 residues. The CDR3 DNA follows: TGTGCCAGCAGCCATAGGACAGGGGGCGTCGAGCAGTACTTC. Its protein is CASSHRTGGVEQYF.

The genes are TRBV4-2 and TRBJ2-2, with D maybe TRBD2 (6 bases). Trimming took 0 bases from V and 1 from J, leaving 12 bases between them. The CDR3 is 17 residues long. Looked up from germline, CDR1 is LGHNA and CDR2 is YNFKEQ. CDR3 bases: TGTGCCAGCAGCCAAGATTGGAACGGGGGGAACACCGGGGAGCTGTTTTTT. It specifies CASSQDWNGGNTGELFF.